This T cell receptor (beta chain) emerged from a study of human T cells and chemical hapten exposure. Study-wide background: Diphenylcyclopropenone doses were given weekly to the scalps of patients across the approximately 24-week study. Study-wide results and limits: Expanded TCRs were compared with controls, and the expanded TCRs formed significantly more large CDR3 similarity clusters. There was alopecia in the donors, so their immune response may differ from that of healthy people.

The CDR3 runs to 17 residues. Trimming removed 6 bases from V and 4 bases from J, with 23 bases in between. CDR1 and CDR2 (germline): KGHSH, LQKENI. Points on this clonotype: What it binds is unknown.

Indicated time point: patch test 2, 6 weeks after DPC sensitization. Treatment described: therapeutic diphenylcyclopropenone sensitization with weekly scalp DPC. TCRdb fed the RACE reads into MiXCR, producing one record per CDR3 protein. The sample has 75,000 to 95,000 distinct CDR3 sequences; 8% to 13% are singletons. The TCR was taken from a man aged 40-50 years with alopecia areata. Some clones in this sample may be carry-over from other donors' samples. Sequenced material: whole blood, taken in connection with sensitization to the hapten diphenylcyclopropenone (DPC). The J gene is TRBJ2-3, the V gene TRBV18, with D perhaps matching TRBD2 (5 bases). The CDR3 is CASSTAVDPWRPDTQYF. The DNA of the CDR3 is TGTGCCAGCTCTACCGCCGTGGACCCTTGGAGGCCAGATACGCAGTATTTT.